The entry below gives a single T cell receptor beta chain sequence along with its context. Its antigen has not been determined. Qualities for individual bases were not recorded, and no much larger clone is one base off. The TCR beta CDR3 region was amplified with a multiplex PCR system whose first round of approximately 11 cycles used 32 V-gene forward primers and 13 J-gene reverse primers. The first PCR round was done with a QIAGEN Multiplex PCR Kit, and the primer sequences were filed in Chinese patent CN105087789A. Illumina universal primers were added in a second PCR round performed with the Phusion High-Fidelity PCR Kit. Paired-end sequencing of TCR libraries was carried out on the Illumina HiSeq X Ten platform at a read length of 151 bp. In the paper's pipeline: Cutadapt was used to discard reads without multiplex PCR primers, PEAR merged the read pairs, and MiXCR with default settings called the CDR3 regions. Repertoire diversity was assessed by Shannon entropy, and clonality was calculated as one minus the Shannon entropy divided by the ln of the count of productive unique sequences. A clonotype counted as a dominant or high-frequency T-cell clone when its frequency was 0.5% or higher. TCRdb reprocessing: public reads trimmed at Q25 with fastp, clones called with MiXCR, in-frame beta chains kept. Records with the same CDR3 protein are collapsed into one entry carrying the most frequent genes and DNA. The V and J calls, along with clone size, are taken from TCRdb and not from the paper's own processing. The sample table holds about 21,000 distinct CDR3 sequences, of which 28% were seen once. About 4% of the sample lies in the top ten.

The source of the sample is a study of immune heterogeneity within non-small cell lung tumors (dated by TCRdb to the late 2010s). Describing the broader study: Histology comprised a handful of squamous cell carcinomas, about ten non-squamous carcinomas and 1 tumor not otherwise specified. Whole-exome sequencing, RNA-seq and TCR beta repertoire sequencing were combined for multiple spatially distinct regions from each NSCLC tumor so that intratumoral immune heterogeneity could be examined. TCR repertoire analysis included 57 tumor loci from 15 or so patients, whereas transcriptome data included only about 45 loci from 11 to 12 patients. Neoantigen binding to each patient's HLA alleles was predicted with netMHCpan-3.0 for mutant peptides of 8 to 11 amino acids. The research as a whole found: High-frequency TCR beta clonotypes were largely distinct between individual patients. Within a patient, identical dominant CDR3B clonotypes were found to recur across loci, yet unique high-frequency clones were also harbored in different tumor locations. A moderate positive correlation (R approximately 0.36), which was statistically significant, linked local T-cell repertoire clonality to local tumor mutational burden.

For the TCR template, genomic DNA was extracted from bulk tumor tissue, and 500 to 600 ng of gDNA was amplified for each sample. During surgery, several biopsies were collected from each primary tumor and placed as far from one another as possible within the tumor mass. Patients in the study cohort, which was described as untreated, were newly diagnosed NSCLC cases going through curative surgery. The donor group was made up of some 15 newly diagnosed non-small cell lung cancer patients undergoing surgery with curative intent. The resected tumor masses were reviewed by two independent pathologists. Only DNA and RNA samples of high quality went on to sequencing. The CDR3 spans 11 residues, from the cysteine through the phenylalanine. Only the CDR3 part of the read is kept: 33 bases, read in frame from the first base. Per the germline V gene (reference sequence), DFQATT is the CDR1 and SNEGSKA is the CDR2. V is clipped by 3 bases and J by 5 bases, and the sequence between their germline boundaries is 7 bases long.

The sequencing input was lung tumor tissue. This receptor chain uses TRBV20-1 and TRBJ2-5; the D region possibly corresponds to TRBD2 (6 bases align). The TCR was taken from a man between 40 and 49 years old with non-small cell lung cancer. The CDR3 region: CSARAGETQYF. The nucleotides are TGCAGTGCTAGGGCGGGGGAGACCCAGTACTTC.